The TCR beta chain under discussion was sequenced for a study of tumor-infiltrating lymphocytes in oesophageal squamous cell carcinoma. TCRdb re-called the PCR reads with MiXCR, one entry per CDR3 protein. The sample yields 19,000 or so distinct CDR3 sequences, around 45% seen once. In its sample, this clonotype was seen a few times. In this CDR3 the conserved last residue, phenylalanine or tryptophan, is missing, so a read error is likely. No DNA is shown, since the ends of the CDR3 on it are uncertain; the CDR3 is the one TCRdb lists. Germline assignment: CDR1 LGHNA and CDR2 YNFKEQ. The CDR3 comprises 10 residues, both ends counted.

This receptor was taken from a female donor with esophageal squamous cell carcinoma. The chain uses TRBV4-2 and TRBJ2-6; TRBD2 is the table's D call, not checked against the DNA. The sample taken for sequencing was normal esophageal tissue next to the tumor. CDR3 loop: CASSQGVSSG.